This T cell receptor beta chain originates from a study of early T cells in non-severe SARS-CoV-2 infection. Study-wide points: Matches to VDJdb favored anti-spike CD8 responses and missed private and CD4 specificities.

V shed 6 bases and J 0 bases; nucleotides not matched to a gene: 5. This CDR3 is 17 amino acids long. Looked up from germline, CDR1 is MNHEY and CDR2 is SVGEGT. This clonotype turned up a few times. Its specificity is not known. cDNA molecules, individually, were tagged with unique molecular identifiers. MiXCR was run by TCRdb on the 5' RACE reads, yielding one entry per CDR3 protein. The sample shows 55,000 to 80,000 distinct CDR3 sequences, roughly an eighth of them seen only once. The source is an adult who was a healthcare worker with PCR-confirmed SARS-CoV-2 infection or an uninfected control (not recorded which). The chain couples TRBV6-2 or TRBV6-3 to TRBJ1-6; 10 bases match TRBD1. The source was whole blood, collected at baseline. As DNA, the CDR3 is TGTGCCAGCAGCCGGGACAGGGGTAGCTCCTATAATTCACCCCTCCACTTT. This translates into CASSRDRGSSYNSPLHF.